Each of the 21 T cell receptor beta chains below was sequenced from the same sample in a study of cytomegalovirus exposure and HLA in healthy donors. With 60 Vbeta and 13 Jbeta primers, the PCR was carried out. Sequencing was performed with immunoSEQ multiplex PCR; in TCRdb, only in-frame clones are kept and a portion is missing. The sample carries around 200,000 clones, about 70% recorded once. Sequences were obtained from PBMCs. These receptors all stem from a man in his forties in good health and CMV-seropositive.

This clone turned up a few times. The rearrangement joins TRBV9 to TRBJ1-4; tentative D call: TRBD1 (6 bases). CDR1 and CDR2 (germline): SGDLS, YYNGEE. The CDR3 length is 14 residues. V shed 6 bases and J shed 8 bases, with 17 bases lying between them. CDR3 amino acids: CASTPTGASEKLFF. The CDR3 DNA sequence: TGTGCCAGCACCCCGACAGGAGCCTCGGAAAAACTGTTTTTT.

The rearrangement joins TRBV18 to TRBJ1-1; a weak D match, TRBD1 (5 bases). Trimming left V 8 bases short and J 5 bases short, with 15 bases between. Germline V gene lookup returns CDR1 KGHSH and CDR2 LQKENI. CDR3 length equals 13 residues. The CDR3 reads CASLTQQETEAFF. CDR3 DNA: TGTGCCAGCCTCACGCAACAGGAGACTGAAGCTTTCTTT.

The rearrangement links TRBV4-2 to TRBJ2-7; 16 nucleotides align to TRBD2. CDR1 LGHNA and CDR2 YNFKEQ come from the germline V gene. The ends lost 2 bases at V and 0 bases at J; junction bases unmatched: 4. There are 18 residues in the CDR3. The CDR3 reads CASSQPGLAGGRSYEQYF. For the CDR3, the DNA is TGTGCCAGCAGCCAACCGGGACTAGCGGGGGGGCGCTCCTACGAGCAGTACTTC.

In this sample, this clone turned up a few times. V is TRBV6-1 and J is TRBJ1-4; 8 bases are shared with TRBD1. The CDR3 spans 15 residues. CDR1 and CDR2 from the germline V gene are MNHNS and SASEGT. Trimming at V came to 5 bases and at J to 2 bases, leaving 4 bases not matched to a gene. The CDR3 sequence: CASSPRDRTNEKLFF. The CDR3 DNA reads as TGTGCCAGCAGTCCCCGGGACAGGACTAATGAAAAACTGTTTTTT.

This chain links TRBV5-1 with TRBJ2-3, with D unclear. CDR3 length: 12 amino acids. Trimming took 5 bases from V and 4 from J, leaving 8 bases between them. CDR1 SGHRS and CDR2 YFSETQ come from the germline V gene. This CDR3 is CASSPPSDTQYF. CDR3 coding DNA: TGCGCCAGCAGTCCCCCGTCAGATACGCAGTATTTT. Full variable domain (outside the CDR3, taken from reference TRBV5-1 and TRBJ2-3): KAGVTQTPRYLIKTRGQQVTLSCSPISGHRSVSWYQQTPGQGLQFLFEYFSETQRNKGNFPGRFSGRQFSNSRSEMNVSTLELGDSALYLCASSPPSDTQYFGPGTRLTVL.

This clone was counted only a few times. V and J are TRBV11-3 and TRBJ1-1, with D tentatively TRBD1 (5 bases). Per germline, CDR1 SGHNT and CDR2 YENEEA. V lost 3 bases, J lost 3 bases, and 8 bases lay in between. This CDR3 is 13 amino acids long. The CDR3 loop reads CASSLTVDTEAFF. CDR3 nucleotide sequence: TGTGCCAGCAGCTTGACAGTAGACACTGAAGCTTTCTTT. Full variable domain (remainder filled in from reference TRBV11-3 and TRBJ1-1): EAGVVQSPRYKIIEKKQPVAFWCNPISGHNTLYWYLQNLGQGPELLIRYENEEAVDDSQLPKDRFSAERLKGVDSTLKIQPAELGDSAVYLCASSLTVDTEAFFGQGTRLTVV.

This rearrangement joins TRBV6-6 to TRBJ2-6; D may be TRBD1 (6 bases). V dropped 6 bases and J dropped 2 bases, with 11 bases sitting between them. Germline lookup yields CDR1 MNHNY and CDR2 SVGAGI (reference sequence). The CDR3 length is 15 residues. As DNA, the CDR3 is TGTGCCAGCAGCGCATACAGGGCTGGGGCCAACGTCCTGACTTTC. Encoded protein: CASSAYRAGANVLTF.

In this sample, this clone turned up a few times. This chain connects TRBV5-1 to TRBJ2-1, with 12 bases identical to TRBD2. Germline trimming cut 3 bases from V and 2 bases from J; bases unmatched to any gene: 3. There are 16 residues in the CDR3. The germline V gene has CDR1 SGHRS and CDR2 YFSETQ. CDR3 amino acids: CASSSSGGATYNEQFF. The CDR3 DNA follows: TGCGCCAGCAGCTCTAGCGGGGGGGCCACCTACAATGAGCAGTTCTTC.

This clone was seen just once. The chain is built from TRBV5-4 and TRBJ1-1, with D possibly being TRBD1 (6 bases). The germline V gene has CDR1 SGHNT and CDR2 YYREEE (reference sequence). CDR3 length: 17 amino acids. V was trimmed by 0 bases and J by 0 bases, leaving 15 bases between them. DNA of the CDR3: TGTGCCAGCAGCTTGGAGGCGTTTGACAGGATGAACACTGAAGCTTTCTTT. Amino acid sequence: CASSLEAFDRMNTEAFF.

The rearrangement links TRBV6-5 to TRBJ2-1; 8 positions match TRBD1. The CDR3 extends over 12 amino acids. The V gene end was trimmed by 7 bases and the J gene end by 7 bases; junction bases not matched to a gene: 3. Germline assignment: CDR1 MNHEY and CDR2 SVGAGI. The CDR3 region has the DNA TGTGCCAGCAACGACAGGGGAAATGAGCAGTTCTTC. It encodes CASNDRGNEQFF.

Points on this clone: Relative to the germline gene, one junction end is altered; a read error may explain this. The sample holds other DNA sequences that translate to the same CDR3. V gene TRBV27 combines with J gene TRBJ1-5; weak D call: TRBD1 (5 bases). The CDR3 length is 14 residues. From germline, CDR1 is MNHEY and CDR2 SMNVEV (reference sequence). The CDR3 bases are TGTGCCAGTAGTTTGAGTGGGGCTCCCCAGCCCCAGCATTTT. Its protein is CASSLSGAPQPQHF.

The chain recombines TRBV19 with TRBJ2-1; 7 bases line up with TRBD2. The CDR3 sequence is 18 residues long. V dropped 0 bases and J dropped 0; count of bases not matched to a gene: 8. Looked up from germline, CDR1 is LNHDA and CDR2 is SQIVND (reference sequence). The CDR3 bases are TGTGCCAGTAGTATAGATCTAGAGGCTAGCGGCTCCTACAATGAGCAGTTCTTC. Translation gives CASSIDLEASGSYNEQFF.

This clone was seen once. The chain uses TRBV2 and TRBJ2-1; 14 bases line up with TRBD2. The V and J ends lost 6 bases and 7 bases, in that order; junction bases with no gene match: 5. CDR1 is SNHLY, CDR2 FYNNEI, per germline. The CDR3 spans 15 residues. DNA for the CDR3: TGTGCCAGCAGCCCTCGACTAGCGGGGGGGAATGAGCAGTTCTTC. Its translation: CASSPRLAGGNEQFF.

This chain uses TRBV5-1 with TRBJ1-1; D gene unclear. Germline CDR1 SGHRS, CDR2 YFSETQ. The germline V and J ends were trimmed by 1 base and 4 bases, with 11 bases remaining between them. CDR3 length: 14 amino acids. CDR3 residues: CASSLTYGGTEAFF. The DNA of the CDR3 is TGCGCCAGCAGCTTGACATATGGCGGCACTGAAGCTTTCTTT. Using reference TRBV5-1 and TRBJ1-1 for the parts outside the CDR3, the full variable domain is KAGVTQTPRYLIKTRGQQVTLSCSPISGHRSVSWYQQTPGQGLQFLFEYFSETQRNKGNFPGRFSGRQFSNSRSEMNVSTLELGDSALYLCASSLTYGGTEAFFGQGTRLTVV.

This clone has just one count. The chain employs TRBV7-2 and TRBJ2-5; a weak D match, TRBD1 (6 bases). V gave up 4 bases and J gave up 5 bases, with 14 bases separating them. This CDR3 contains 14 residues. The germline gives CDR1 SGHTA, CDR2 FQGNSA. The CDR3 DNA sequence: TGTGCCAGCAGCTCCCAGGGGTCTCGGGAGACCCAGTACTTC. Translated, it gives CASSSQGSRETQYF.

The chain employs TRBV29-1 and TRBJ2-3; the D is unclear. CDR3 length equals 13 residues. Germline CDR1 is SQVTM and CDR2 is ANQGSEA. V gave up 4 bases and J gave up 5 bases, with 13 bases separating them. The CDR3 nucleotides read TGCAGCGTTGGTAAGGAACTAAGAGATACGCAGTATTTT. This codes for CSVGKELRDTQYF.

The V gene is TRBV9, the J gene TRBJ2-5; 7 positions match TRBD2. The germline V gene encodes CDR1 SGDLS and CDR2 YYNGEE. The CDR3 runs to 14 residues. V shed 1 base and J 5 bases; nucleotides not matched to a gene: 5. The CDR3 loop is CASSVMAGEETQYF. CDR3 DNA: TGTGCCAGCAGCGTAATGGCGGGGGAGGAGACCCAGTACTTC. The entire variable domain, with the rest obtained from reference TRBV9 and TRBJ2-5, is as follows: DSGVTQTPKHLITATGQRVTLRCSPRSGDLSVYWYQQSLDQGLQFLIQYYNGEERAKGNILERFSAQQFPDLHSELNLSSLELGDSALYFCASSVMAGEETQYFGPGTRLLVL.

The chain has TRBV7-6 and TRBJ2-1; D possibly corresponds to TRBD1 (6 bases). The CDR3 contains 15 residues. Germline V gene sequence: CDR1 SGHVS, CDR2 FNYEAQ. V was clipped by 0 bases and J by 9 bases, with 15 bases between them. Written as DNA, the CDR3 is TGTGCCAGCAGCTTAGCGGGGGCTAGCAGCGTTGAGCAGTTCTTC. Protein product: CASSLAGASSVEQFF.

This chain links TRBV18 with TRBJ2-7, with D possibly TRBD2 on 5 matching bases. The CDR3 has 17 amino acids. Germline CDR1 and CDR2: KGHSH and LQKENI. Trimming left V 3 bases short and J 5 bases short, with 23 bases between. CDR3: CASSPPATPGSGHEQYF. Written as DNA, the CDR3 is TGTGCCAGCTCACCCCCCGCCACCCCGGGGTCCGGGCACGAGCAGTACTTC.

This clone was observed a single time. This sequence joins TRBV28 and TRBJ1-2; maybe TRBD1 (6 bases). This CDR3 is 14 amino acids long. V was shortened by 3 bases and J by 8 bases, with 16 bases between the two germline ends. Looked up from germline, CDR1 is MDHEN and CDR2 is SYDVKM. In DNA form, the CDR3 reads TGTGCCAGCAGTTTCCGGGACACCTGGTCGGGCTACACCTTC. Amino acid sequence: CASSFRDTWSGYTF.

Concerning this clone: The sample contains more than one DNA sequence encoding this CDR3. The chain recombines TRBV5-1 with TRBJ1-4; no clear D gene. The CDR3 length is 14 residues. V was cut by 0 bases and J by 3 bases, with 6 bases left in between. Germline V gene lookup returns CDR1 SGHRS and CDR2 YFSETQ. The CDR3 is CASSLAGANEKLFF. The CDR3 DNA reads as TGCGCCAGCAGCTTGGCCGGGGCTAATGAAAAACTGTTTTTT.